What follows are 9 T cell receptor beta chains derived from one specimen sequenced in a study of T cells after yellow fever vaccination. One entry per CDR3 protein results from TCRdb running MiXCR on the 5' RACE reads. In the table there are approximately 250,000 distinct CDR3 sequences, roughly 5.2% of which are singletons. Sequencing used CD4+ T cells sorted from PBMCs, obtained on the day of the yellow fever booster vaccination. The origin of the receptors is a man younger than 35 who received the YFV17D yellow fever vaccine.

This clonotype showed up just a few times. The rearrangement links TRBV9 to TRBJ2-1; 12 bases agree with TRBD2. Germline V lookup: CDR1 SGDLS, CDR2 YYNGEE. V lost 1 base and J lost 7; bases outside the gene matches: 6. The CDR3 sequence is 16 residues long. Written as DNA, the CDR3 is TGTGCCAGCAGCGTACTAGCGGGGGGGCCGGGGAATGAGCAGTTCTTC. The encoded protein is CASSVLAGGPGNEQFF.

The chain links TRBV20-1 to TRBJ1-6; tentative D call: TRBD1 (5 bases). The CDR3 has 13 residues. Germline CDR1 and CDR2: DFQATT and SNEGSKA (reference sequence). With 6 bases removed from V and 10 bases from J, the gap between germline ends came to 16 bases. DNA of the CDR3: TGCAGTGCCTTCAGGGTCAGAGGCTCACCCCTCCACTTT. This translates into CSAFRVRGSPLHF.

The chain combines TRBV12-3 or TRBV12-4 with TRBJ1-2, with D perhaps matching TRBD1 (6 bases). The CDR3 covers 12 residues. The V end was cut by 6 bases, the J end by 7 bases, with 12 bases between. This CDR3 reads CASSSHRVGYTF. The DNA for the CDR3 is TGTGCCAGCAGCAGTCACAGGGTTGGCTACACCTTC.

CDR3 nucleotides: TGTGCCAGCAGCTCCCCGGAGAGGGGGCTTAAGGGCTACACCTTC. Its translation: CASSSPERGLKGYTF. The chain employs TRBV7-2 and TRBJ1-2; 7 bases fit TRBD1. With 4 bases clipped from V and 8 bases from J, the junction kept 13 bases outside the gene matches. This CDR3 is built from 15 residues. Germline CDR1 and CDR2: SGHTA and FQGNSA.

This clonotype occurred many times. This sequence joins TRBV12-3 or TRBV12-4 and TRBJ2-7, with a weak D call TRBD2 (6 bases). This CDR3 has 13 residues. The ends were cut back, 6 bases at V and 1 base at J, with 10 bases in the middle. The CDR3 region has the DNA TGTGCCAGCAGGCCTGGGGGGTCCTACGAGCAGTACTTC. Translation gives CASRPGGSYEQYF.

The J gene is TRBJ2-6, the V gene TRBV11-2; D unresolved. V was shortened by 1 base and J by 0 bases, with 7 bases between the two germline ends. CDR3 length: 16 residues. The germline CDR1 and CDR2 sequences are SGHAT and FQNNGV. The CDR3 coding sequence is TGTGCCAGCAGCTTAGGGGATCCCTCTGGGGCCAACGTCCTGACTTTC. Amino acid sequence: CASSLGDPSGANVLTF.

As concerns this clonotype: A junction boundary mismatches the germline segment, possibly from a read error. The chain employs TRBV4-2 and TRBJ2-3; D possibly uses TRBD1 or TRBD2 (5 bases each). The CDR3 is 14 residues long. Germline V gene sequence: CDR1 LGHNA, CDR2 YNFKEQ. This CDR3 reads CASSRDGLTDRQYF. For the CDR3, the DNA is TGTGCCAGCAGCCGGGACGGACTCACAGATAGGCAGTATTTT.

This rearrangement joins TRBV6-5 to TRBJ2-7; 9 positions match TRBD1. In germline, CDR1 is MNHEY, CDR2 SVGAGI. Germline trimming cut 2 bases from V and 4 bases from J; bases unmatched to any gene: 3. This CDR3 has 14 amino acids. CDR3 protein: CASSYRDREYEQYF. For the CDR3, the DNA is TGTGCCAGCAGTTACCGGGACAGGGAATACGAGCAGTACTTC.

This clonotype was detected many times. The rearrangement uses TRBV6-5 and TRBJ2-1; D call uncertain. Per germline, CDR1 MNHEY and CDR2 SVGAGI. V was trimmed by 2 bases and J by 2 bases, leaving 16 bases between them. The CDR3 extends over 17 amino acids. The CDR3 region is CASSYVRSPGPYNEQFF. Written as DNA, the CDR3 is TGTGCCAGCAGTTACGTTCGCTCCCCCGGACCCTACAATGAGCAGTTCTTC.